The text below deals with one T cell receptor (beta chain). The entry originates in a study of T cell repertoires in ileal Crohn's disease. On the study more broadly: Every patient was operated on for stricturing (roughly 61%) or penetrating (39%) complications.

Profiled with immunoSEQ multiplex PCR; TCRdb holds only in-frame clones, not every one. The sample contains 13,000 to 15,000 clones, around 82% of which appear only once. This CDR3 contains 14 residues. The J segment lost 6 bases and the V segment lost 5 bases, leaving 4 bases of the junction unmatched. Germline V gives CDR1 LNHDA, CDR2 SQIVND (reference sequence). The specimen was ileal tissue. The chain recombines TRBV19 with TRBJ2-1; 10 bases line up with TRBD1. The sequence was collected from an adult with Crohn's disease. Here the CDR3 DNA reads TGTGCCAGTAGTTGGACAGGGGGGACCAATGAGCAGTTCTTC. Protein: CASSWTGGTNEQFF.